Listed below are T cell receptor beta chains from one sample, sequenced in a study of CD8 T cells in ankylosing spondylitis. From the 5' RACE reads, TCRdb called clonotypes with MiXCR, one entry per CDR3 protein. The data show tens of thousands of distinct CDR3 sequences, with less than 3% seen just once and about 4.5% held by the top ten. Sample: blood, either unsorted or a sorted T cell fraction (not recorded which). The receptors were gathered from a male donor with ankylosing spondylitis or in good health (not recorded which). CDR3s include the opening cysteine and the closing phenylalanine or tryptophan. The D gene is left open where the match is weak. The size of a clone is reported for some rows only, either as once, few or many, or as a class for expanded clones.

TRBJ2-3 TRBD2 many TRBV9 TGTGCCAGCAGCGTTACCGGGACTAGCGGACCGGATACGCAGTATTTT CASSVTGTSGPDTQYF
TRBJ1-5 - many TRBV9 TGTGCCAGCAGCGTAGGGGCAGGGGCAAGCAATCAGCCCCAGCATTTT CASSVGAGASNQPQHF
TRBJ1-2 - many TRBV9 TGTGCCAGCAGCCCGGCCTCTGAGAACTATGGCTACACCTTC CASSPASENYGYTF
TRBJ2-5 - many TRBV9 TGTGCCAGCAGCGTAGCGGTGGGGCCATCGGAGACCCAGTACTTC CASSVAVGPSETQYF
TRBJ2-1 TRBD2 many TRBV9 TGTGCCAGCAGCCCCCGACTAGCGGGAGCTTCCCATGAGCAGTTCTTC CASSPRLAGASHEQFF
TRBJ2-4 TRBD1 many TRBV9 TGTGCCAGCAGCTCTCACAACGGACAGGACTTAGACAAAAACATTCAGTACTTC CASSSHNGQDLDKNIQYF
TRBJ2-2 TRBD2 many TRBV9 TGTGCCAGCAGCGTGGCACTAGCGGACACCGGGGAGCTGTTTTTT CASSVALADTGELFF
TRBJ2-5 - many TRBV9 TGTGCCAGCAGCGTAAGGGGAGGATCGCAAGAGACCCAGTACTTC CASSVRGGSQETQYF
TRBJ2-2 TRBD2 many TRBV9 TGTGCCAGCAGCGTAGGACTAGCTGGTACCGGGGAGCTGTTTTTT CASSVGLAGTGELFF
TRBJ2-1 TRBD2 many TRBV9 TGTGCCAGCAGCGTAGGTCGGGAGGGCCTGGATGAGCAGTTCTTC CASSVGREGLDEQFF
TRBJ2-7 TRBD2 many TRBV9 TGTGCCAGCAGCTACGGGACTAGCGGGACCTACGAGCAGTACTTC CASSYGTSGTYEQYF
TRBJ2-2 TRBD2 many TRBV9 TGTGCCAGCAGCGTGGGGACTAGCGGGAGTGCTGGGGAGCTGTTTTTT CASSVGTSGSAGELFF
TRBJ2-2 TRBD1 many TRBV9 TGTGCCAGCAGCATCACAGGGGCGCCGAACACCGGGGAGCTGTTTTTT CASSITGAPNTGELFF
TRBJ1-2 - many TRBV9 TGTGCCAGCAGGGGAGGGGTCTTGACCTTC CASRGGVLTF
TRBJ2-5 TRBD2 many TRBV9 TGTGCCAGCAGCGTCCTAGCGGGAGGTCACGAGACCCAGTACTTC CASSVLAGGHETQYF
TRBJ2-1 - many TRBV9 TGTGCCAGCAGCCAAATCTCCCGGCCTGAGGTTGATGAGCAGTTCTTC CASSQISRPEVDEQFF
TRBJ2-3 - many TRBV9 TGTGCCAGCAGCTTCGGGAGTTATAATACGCAGTATTTT CASSFGSYNTQYF
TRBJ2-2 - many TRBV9 TGTGCCAGCAGCGTTATGGACTACCACACCGGGGAGCTGTTTTTT CASSVMDYHTGELFF
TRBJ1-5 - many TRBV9 TGTGCCAGCAGCCGCGACGGGGCAGAAGGGCAGCCCCAGCATTTT CASSRDGAEGQPQHF
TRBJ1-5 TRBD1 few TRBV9 TGTGCCAGCAGCGTCGGGACAGGGGGTAACAATCAGCCCCAGCATTTT CASSVGTGGNNQPQHF
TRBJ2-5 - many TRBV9 TGTGCCAGCAGCGTTTCAGGGCTTCGGGAGACCCAGTACTTC CASSVSGLRETQYF
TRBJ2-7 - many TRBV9 TGTGCCAGCAGCGTAGAATGGGGCTCCTACGAGCAGTACTTC CASSVEWGSYEQYF
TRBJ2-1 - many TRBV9 TGTGCCAGCAGCGTAGTAGGGGGGAGGGCCTACAATGAGCAGTTCTTC CASSVVGGRAYNEQFF
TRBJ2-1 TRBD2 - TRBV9 TGTGCCAGCAGCGTAGGGTCTAGCGGGAGTATCGCCTACAATGAGCAGTTCTTC CASSVGSSGSIAYNEQFF
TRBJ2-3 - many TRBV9 TGTGCCAGCAGCGTAGGAGGCGGGCTAGTGGGAAGCACAGATACGCAGTATTTT CASSVGGGLVGSTDTQYF
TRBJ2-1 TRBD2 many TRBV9 TGTGCCAGCAGCACCCTAGCGGGAGGCTACAATGAGCAGTTCTTC CASSTLAGGYNEQFF
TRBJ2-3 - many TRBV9 TGTGCCAGCAGCGCACCCAGGGAGAGGAACACAGATACGCAGTATTTT CASSAPRERNTDTQYF
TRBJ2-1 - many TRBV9 TGTGCCAGCAGCGTCCGAACCCGAGTCGATGAGCAGTTCTTC CASSVRTRVDEQFF
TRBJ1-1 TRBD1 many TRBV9 TGTGCCAGCAGCGGAAAAGGACAGGGTTGGAACACTGAAGCTTTCTTT CASSGKGQGWNTEAFF
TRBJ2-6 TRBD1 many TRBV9 TGTGCCAGCAGCGTAGGGTGGGCAGGGGGATCCTCTGGGGCCAACGTCCTGACTTTC CASSVGWAGGSSGANVLTF